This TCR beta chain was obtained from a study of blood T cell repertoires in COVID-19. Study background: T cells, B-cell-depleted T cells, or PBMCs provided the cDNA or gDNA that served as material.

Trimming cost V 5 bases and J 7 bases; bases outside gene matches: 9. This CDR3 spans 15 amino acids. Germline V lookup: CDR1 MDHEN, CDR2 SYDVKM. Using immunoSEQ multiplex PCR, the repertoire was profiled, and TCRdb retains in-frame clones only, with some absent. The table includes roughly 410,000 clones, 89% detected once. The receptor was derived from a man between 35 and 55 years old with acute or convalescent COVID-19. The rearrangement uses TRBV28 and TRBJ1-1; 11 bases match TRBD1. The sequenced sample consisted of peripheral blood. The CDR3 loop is CASSPWTGGFVEAFF. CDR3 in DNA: TGTGCCAGCAGTCCCTGGACAGGGGGCTTTGTTGAAGCTTTCTTT.